This is a list of T cell receptor beta chains from one sample in a study of blood T cell repertoires in COVID-19. Only in-frame clones appear in the TCRdb table, and some are missing; sequencing was by immunoSEQ multiplex PCR. This sample carries approximately 230,000 clones, 70% to 90% of them seen once, and the ten largest clones take roughly 1.4%. The sample consisted of peripheral blood. All receptors derive from a man older than 75 with acute or convalescent COVID-19. The CDR3 runs from the conserved cysteine through the conserved F or W. Fields, in order: J gene, V gene, D gene, clone size, CDR3 protein, CDR3 DNA. The D gene is left open where the match is weak. The size field is filled for only some rows; it gives once, few, many or a size class.

j_gene: TRBJ2-3; v_gene: TRBV18; d_gene: .; abundance: .; CDR3aa: CASSDDRSTDTQYF; CDR3nt: TGTGCCAGCTCGGACGACAGGAGCACAGATACGCAGTATTTT
j_gene: TRBJ2-2; v_gene: TRBV7-2; d_gene: .; abundance: .; CDR3aa: CASSLGGVTGELFF; CDR3nt: TGTGCCAGCAGCTTAGGGGGCGTCACCGGGGAGCTGTTTTTT
j_gene: TRBJ2-7; v_gene: TRBV7-2; d_gene: .; abundance: .; CDR3aa: CASSLGGQGIYEQYF; CDR3nt: TGTGCCAGCAGCTTAGGAGGTCAGGGGATCTACGAGCAGTACTTC
j_gene: TRBJ2-5; v_gene: TRBV9; d_gene: TRBD2; abundance: .; CDR3aa: CASSAYQAGEETQYF; CDR3nt: TGTGCCAGCAGCGCGTATCAGGCGGGAGAAGAGACCCAGTACTTC
j_gene: TRBJ1-4; v_gene: TRBV4-2; d_gene: .; abundance: .; CDR3aa: CASSQETARDEKLFF; CDR3nt: TGTGCCAGCAGCCAAGAAACGGCCAGGGATGAAAAACTGTTTTTT
j_gene: TRBJ1-1; v_gene: TRBV12-3/TRBV12-4; d_gene: .; abundance: .; CDR3aa: CASSTGPAFF; CDR3nt: TGTGCCAGCAGTACAGGGCCAGCTTTCTTT
j_gene: TRBJ1-2; v_gene: TRBV18; d_gene: .; abundance: .; CDR3aa: CASSPSGEGGYTF; CDR3nt: TGTGCCAGCTCACCCTCAGGGGAGGGCGGCTACACCTTC
j_gene: TRBJ2-5; v_gene: TRBV28; d_gene: TRBD2; abundance: .; CDR3aa: CASTLAGGGRETQYF; CDR3nt: TGTGCCAGCACACTAGCGGGAGGAGGTCGAGAGACCCAGTACTTC
j_gene: TRBJ1-2; v_gene: TRBV7-2; d_gene: TRBD1; abundance: .; CDR3aa: CASSLGQGGGYTF; CDR3nt: TGTGCCAGCAGCCTAGGACAGGGGGGTGGCTACACCTTC
j_gene: TRBJ1-1; v_gene: TRBV18; d_gene: TRBD1; abundance: .; CDR3aa: CASSLPIGTGGSEAFF; CDR3nt: TGTGCCAGCTCACTCCCAATTGGGACAGGGGGATCTGAAGCTTTCTTT
j_gene: TRBJ2-7; v_gene: TRBV6-5; d_gene: .; abundance: once; CDR3aa: CASSPRTAYEQYF; CDR3nt: TGTGCCAGCAGCCCACGGACAGCCTACGAGCAGTACTTC
j_gene: TRBJ2-2; v_gene: TRBV7-3; d_gene: TRBD1; abundance: .; CDR3aa: CASSSTGGAGGELFF; CDR3nt: TGTGCCAGCAGCTCTACAGGGGGCGCGGGCGGGGAGCTGTTTTTT
j_gene: TRBJ1-3; v_gene: TRBV6-6; d_gene: .; abundance: .; CDR3aa: CASSYSSQGNTIYF; CDR3nt: TGTGCCAGCAGTTACTCTTCACAGGGAAACACCATATATTTT
j_gene: TRBJ1-1; v_gene: TRBV10-3; d_gene: .; abundance: .; CDR3aa: CATKGGPNTEAFF; CDR3nt: TGTGCCACCAAAGGAGGGCCGAACACTGAAGCTTTCTTT
j_gene: TRBJ2-2; v_gene: TRBV5-1; d_gene: TRBD2; abundance: .; CDR3aa: CASSLETSGGARYTGELFF; CDR3nt: TGCGCCAGCAGCTTGGAGACTAGCGGGGGGGCCAGGTACACCGGGGAGCTGTTTTTT
j_gene: TRBJ2-7; v_gene: TRBV29-1; d_gene: TRBD1; abundance: .; CDR3aa: CSGRQGADEQYF; CDR3nt: TGCAGCGGAAGACAGGGGGCGGACGAGCAGTACTTC
j_gene: TRBJ2-3; v_gene: TRBV18; d_gene: .; abundance: once; CDR3aa: CASSPSDSLTDTQYF; CDR3nt: TGTGCCAGCTCACCTTCGGACAGCCTCACAGATACGCAGTATTTT
j_gene: TRBJ2-3; v_gene: TRBV4-1; d_gene: .; abundance: .; CDR3aa: CASSQVTVPGDTQYF; CDR3nt: TGCGCCAGCAGCCAAGTGACAGTCCCTGGGGATACGCAGTATTTT
j_gene: TRBJ2-7; v_gene: TRBV9; d_gene: TRBD2; abundance: .; CDR3aa: CASSLTSGGPNEQYF; CDR3nt: TGTGCCAGCAGCCTAACTAGCGGGGGGCCCAACGAGCAGTACTTC
j_gene: TRBJ2-2; v_gene: TRBV7-2; d_gene: .; abundance: .; CDR3aa: CASSFGGGTGELFF; CDR3nt: TGTGCCAGCAGCTTCGGGGGAGGCACCGGGGAGCTGTTTTTT
j_gene: TRBJ2-7; v_gene: TRBV5-4; d_gene: TRBD2; abundance: .; CDR3aa: CASSSQREGQGYEQYF; CDR3nt: TGTGCCAGCAGCTCGCAGCGGGAGGGCCAGGGGTATGAGCAGTACTTC
j_gene: TRBJ2-4; v_gene: TRBV1; d_gene: .; abundance: .; CDR3aa: CTSSQDLKRTGKDIQYF; CDR3nt: TGCACCAGCAGCCAAGATCTTAAAAGGACAGGGAAGGACATTCAGTACTTC
j_gene: TRBJ2-3; v_gene: TRBV28; d_gene: .; abundance: .; CDR3aa: CASSLMSGGNTDTQYF; CDR3nt: TGTGCCAGCAGTTTAATGTCTGGCGGTAACACAGATACGCAGTATTTT
j_gene: TRBJ1-2; v_gene: TRBV12-3/TRBV12-4; d_gene: TRBD1; abundance: few; CDR3aa: CASTRGQGSGYTF; CDR3nt: TGTGCCAGCACCCGTGGACAGGGGTCTGGCTACACCTTC
j_gene: TRBJ2-1; v_gene: TRBV18; d_gene: .; abundance: .; CDR3aa: CASIQGGSYNEQFF; CDR3nt: TGTGCCTCCATTCAGGGAGGATCCTACAATGAGCAGTTCTTC
j_gene: TRBJ2-6; v_gene: TRBV7-2; d_gene: .; abundance: .; CDR3aa: CASSPRGRSGANVLTF; CDR3nt: TGTGCCAGCAGCCCTAGGGGTCGGTCTGGGGCCAACGTCCTGACTTTC
j_gene: TRBJ2-3; v_gene: TRBV27; d_gene: .; abundance: once; CDR3aa: CASSPSQADTQYF; CDR3nt: TGTGCCAGCAGTCCAAGCCAGGCAGATACGCAGTATTTT
j_gene: TRBJ1-1; v_gene: TRBV7-9; d_gene: .; abundance: few; CDR3aa: CASSLEYTEAFF; CDR3nt: TGTGCCAGCAGCCTCGAGTACACTGAAGCTTTCTTT
j_gene: TRBJ2-4; v_gene: TRBV27; d_gene: TRBD1; abundance: .; CDR3aa: CASSFKGANIQYF; CDR3nt: TGTGCCAGCAGTTTTAAGGGGGCGAACATTCAGTACTTC
j_gene: TRBJ1-1; v_gene: TRBV29-1; d_gene: .; abundance: .; CDR3aa: CSVDTGTNTEAFF; CDR3nt: TGCAGCGTTGATACAGGGACGAACACTGAAGCTTTCTTT
j_gene: TRBJ2-7; v_gene: TRBV10-3; d_gene: TRBD2; abundance: .; CDR3aa: CAISAAPTSPEQYF; CDR3nt: TGTGCCATCAGTGCCGCTCCGACTAGCCCGGAGCAGTACTTC
j_gene: TRBJ2-1; v_gene: TRBV6-7; d_gene: TRBD2; abundance: .; CDR3aa: CASSPQSGRRLAGGNSSYNEQFF; CDR3nt: TGTGCCAGCAGTCCTCAATCAGGCAGGCGACTAGCGGGAGGGAACAGCTCCTACAATGAGCAGTTCTTC
j_gene: TRBJ2-2; v_gene: TRBV19; d_gene: .; abundance: .; CDR3aa: CASSIDTGLTGELFF; CDR3nt: TGTGCCAGTAGTATAGATACAGGGTTAACCGGGGAGCTGTTTTTT
j_gene: TRBJ1-1; v_gene: TRBV13; d_gene: .; abundance: .; CDR3aa: CASSTGTSEAFF; CDR3nt: TGTGCCAGCAGCACAGGGACGAGTGAAGCTTTCTTT
j_gene: TRBJ2-3; v_gene: TRBV29-1; d_gene: .; abundance: .; CDR3aa: CSVERGSDTQYF; CDR3nt: TGCAGCGTTGAAAGGGGGTCAGATACGCAGTATTTT
j_gene: TRBJ1-4; v_gene: TRBV6-1; d_gene: TRBD1; abundance: .; CDR3aa: CASSVRTGQANEKLFF; CDR3nt: TGTGCCAGCAGTGTTCGGACAGGTCAAGCTAATGAAAAACTGTTTTTT
j_gene: TRBJ1-2; v_gene: TRBV6-1; d_gene: .; abundance: .; CDR3aa: CASSEGWTTYGYTF; CDR3nt: TGTGCCAGCAGTGAAGGTTGGACAACCTATGGCTACACCTTC
j_gene: TRBJ2-7; v_gene: TRBV6-6; d_gene: TRBD2; abundance: .; CDR3aa: CASRKRGASTNEQYF; CDR3nt: TGTGCCAGCAGAAAGCGGGGGGCCTCTACCAACGAGCAGTACTTC
j_gene: TRBJ2-7; v_gene: TRBV5-1; d_gene: TRBD2; abundance: .; CDR3aa: CASKIAGGYEQYF; CDR3nt: TGCGCCAGCAAGATAGCGGGAGGGTACGAGCAGTACTTC
j_gene: TRBJ2-7; v_gene: TRBV5-6; d_gene: TRBD1; abundance: .; CDR3aa: CASSPGTDYREQYF; CDR3nt: TGTGCCAGCAGCCCCGGGACAGATTATCGCGAGCAGTACTTC